The 17 T cell receptor beta chains listed next were all sequenced from one sample in a study of CD4 T cells in relation to SARS-CoV-2 and coronaviruses. Data came from immunoSEQ multiplex PCR; TCRdb stores just in-frame clones and leaves some out. The repertoire holds approximately 21,000 clones, with roughly 76% as singletons. The antigens these receptors bind are not known. Before the COVID-19 pandemic, during about 2011-2019, CD4+ T cells were taken from unexposed donors. The cells were cultured for less than twelve days before CD4+ T cells were isolated. Sequenced input: CD4+ T cells from PBMCs, cultured in vitro. The receptors come from a human donor in good health.

The chain links TRBV4-3 to TRBJ1-2; 7 bases map to TRBD1. CDR3 length: 16 residues. Unmatched junction bases numbered 9, after V lost 0 bases and J lost 5 bases. Per germline, CDR1 LGHNA and CDR2 YSLEER. Here the CDR3 DNA reads TGCGCCAGCAGCCAAGATTACGGGACAGTCAAATATGGCTACACCTTC. Translated: CASSQDYGTVKYGYTF.

This sequence joins TRBV7-2 and TRBJ2-2; perhaps TRBD2 as D (5 bases). CDR3 length: 15 amino acids. Germline lookup yields CDR1 SGHTA and CDR2 FQGNSA. V lost 2 bases to trimming and J lost 1 base, with 8 bases between them. In DNA, the CDR3 is TGTGCCAGCAGCTTAAGAGGGAGGAACACCGGGGAGCTGTTTTTT. Protein sequence: CASSLRGRNTGELFF.

The rearrangement joins TRBV11-2 to TRBJ2-7; TRBD1 matches at 8 bases. J gave up 1 base and V 4 bases, and 3 bases lay outside the gene matches. The CDR3 is 14 residues long. CDR1 is SGHAT, CDR2 FQNNGV, per germline. The CDR3 reads CASSWRDRSYEQYF. Written as DNA, the CDR3 is TGTGCCAGCAGCTGGCGGGACAGGTCCTACGAGCAGTACTTC.

In this sample, this clone turned up a few times. The chain employs TRBV9 and TRBJ1-4; 7 bases match TRBD1. V dropped 5 bases and J dropped 6; count of bases not matched to a gene: 10. The CDR3 totals 15 residues. Germline-derived CDR1 and CDR2 are SGDLS and YYNGEE. CDR3 in DNA: TGTGCCAGCAGTGGGGGAGCAGGGGGAGATGAAAAACTGTTTTTT. It encodes CASSGGAGGDEKLFF.

The chain recombines TRBV4-2 with TRBJ2-3, with D maybe TRBD2 (5 bases). The CDR3 is made up of 16 amino acids. Trimming stripped 0 bases from V and 3 bases from J, with 13 bases between. Per germline, CDR1 LGHNA and CDR2 YNFKEQ. The CDR3 coding sequence is TGTGCCAGCAGCCAAGATACCGAGGGATCAACAGATACGCAGTATTTT. This sequence encodes CASSQDTEGSTDTQYF.

The chain joins TRBV23-1 to TRBJ1-1; TRBD1 matches 9 bases. TRBV23-1 is sorted into the ORF group, with uncertain function. CDR3 length: 13 residues. V lost 10 bases to trimming and J lost 11 bases; unmatched junction nucleotides: 14. CDR3 in amino acids: CATTRGQGGSAFF. CDR3 nucleotides: TGCGCCACCACGAGGGGACAGGGCGGATCCGCTTTCTTT.

The gene calls are TRBV5-6 and TRBJ1-3; a weak D match, TRBD1 (5 bases). Trimming removed 0 bases at V and 3 bases at J, with 10 bases between. The CDR3 runs to 15 residues. Germline values: CDR1 SGHDT, CDR2 YYEEEE. CDR3 sequence reads: CASSLVEGLGNTIYF. CDR3 in DNA: TGTGCCAGCAGCTTGGTGGAGGGGCTTGGAAACACCATATATTTT.

This chain links TRBV19 with TRBJ2-5; D is perhaps TRBD2 (6 bases). The CDR3 has 12 residues. With 6 bases removed from V and 5 bases from J, the gap between germline ends came to 10 bases. Germline V gene lookup returns CDR1 LNHDA and CDR2 SQIVND (reference sequence). The CDR3 sequence: CASSGSQETQYF. The CDR3 DNA sequence: TGTGCCAGTAGCGGGAGCCAGGAGACCCAGTACTTC.

The chain uses TRBV3-1 (or the pseudogene TRBV3-2) and TRBJ2-5; 10 nucleotides match TRBD1. The germline gives CDR1 LGHDT, CDR2 YNNKEL (reference sequence). With 3 bases clipped from V and 5 bases from J, the junction kept 3 bases outside the gene matches. This CDR3 has 14 residues. The CDR3 sequence: CASSQGQGWETQYF. The CDR3 bases are TGTGCCAGCAGCCAGGGACAGGGGTGGGAGACCCAGTACTTC.

This clone showed up just a few times. The genes are TRBV6-2 or TRBV6-3 and TRBJ2-7; 9 bases map to TRBD2. V was pared by 4 bases and J by 3 bases, with 1 base of the junction left unmatched. The CDR3 runs 13 residues. Germline V gives CDR1 MNHEY, CDR2 SVGEGT. CDR3 sequence: CASSFSGGYEQYF. DNA of the CDR3: TGTGCCAGCAGTTTTAGCGGGGGCTACGAGCAGTACTTC.

This clone was seen more than once but under ten times. The genes are TRBV5-1 and TRBJ1-2, with D unresolved. CDR3 size: 15 residues. The V gene lost 0 bases and the J gene lost 1 base, with 10 bases spanning the gap. Per the germline V gene, CDR1 is SGHRS and CDR2 is YFSETQ. The CDR3 loop is CASSLDVQVNYGYTF. CDR3 coding DNA: TGCGCCAGCAGCTTGGACGTGCAGGTTAACTATGGCTACACCTTC.

The table lists this clone with a few counts. The chain joins TRBV7-8 to TRBJ1-6; possibly TRBD1 for D (6 bases). CDR1 SGHVS and CDR2 FQNEAQ come from the germline V gene. The V and J ends lost 3 bases and 7 bases respectively, with 10 bases between them. This CDR3 region has 14 residues. Written as DNA, the CDR3 is TGTGCCAGCAGCTTCGGACAGCGGAATTCACCCCTCCACTTT. Protein product: CASSFGQRNSPLHF.

The V and J genes are TRBV4-3 and TRBJ1-2, with D unresolved. V was cut by 1 base and J by 4 bases, with 7 bases left in between. The CDR3 extends over 13 amino acids. CDR1 and CDR2 (germline): LGHNA, YSLEER. CDR3 nucleotides: TGCGCCAGCAGCCAAGCAGGAGCCTATGGCTACACCTTC. Amino acid sequence: CASSQAGAYGYTF.

CDR3 in DNA: TGTGCCAGCAGCTCCCCGGGGGGGCAGGCCGGGGAGCTGTTTTTT. It specifies CASSSPGGQAGELFF. The chain links TRBV7-9 to TRBJ2-2; TRBD2 agrees at 8 bases. V lost 4 bases and J lost 6; bases outside the gene matches: 7. From germline, CDR1 is SEHNR and CDR2 FQNEAQ (reference sequence). This CDR3 is 15 amino acids long.

The V and J genes are TRBV2 and TRBJ2-1; 7 bases align to TRBD1. The CDR3 runs to 13 residues. Losses at the gene ends were 4 bases for V and 5 bases for J; bases not matched to a gene: 2. Germline CDR1 is SNHLY and CDR2 is FYNNEI. In DNA form, the CDR3 reads TGTGCCAGCAGTGCGGACAGGCACAATGAGCAGTTCTTC. It specifies CASSADRHNEQFF.

This clone was seen a few times. This rearrangement joins TRBV2 to TRBJ2-3, with unresolved D. V dropped 1 base and J dropped 5 bases, with 13 bases sitting between them. This CDR3 is built from 15 residues. CDR1 is SNHLY and CDR2 is FYNNEI in the germline V gene. The CDR3 DNA reads TGTGCCAGCAGTGAAGGCCAGCCCTCCGGAGATACGCAGTATTTT. Its protein is CASSEGQPSGDTQYF.

This CDR3 is CASSAIQGFQPQHF. Here the CDR3 DNA reads TGTGCCAGCAGTGCTATTCAGGGGTTTCAGCCCCAGCATTTT. The chain has TRBV6-2 or TRBV6-3 and TRBJ1-5; D may be TRBD1 (6 bases). The V end lost 5 bases, the J end lost 6 bases, and 14 bases lay between the germline ends. Per germline, CDR1 MNHEY and CDR2 SVGEGT. This CDR3 is 14 amino acids long.